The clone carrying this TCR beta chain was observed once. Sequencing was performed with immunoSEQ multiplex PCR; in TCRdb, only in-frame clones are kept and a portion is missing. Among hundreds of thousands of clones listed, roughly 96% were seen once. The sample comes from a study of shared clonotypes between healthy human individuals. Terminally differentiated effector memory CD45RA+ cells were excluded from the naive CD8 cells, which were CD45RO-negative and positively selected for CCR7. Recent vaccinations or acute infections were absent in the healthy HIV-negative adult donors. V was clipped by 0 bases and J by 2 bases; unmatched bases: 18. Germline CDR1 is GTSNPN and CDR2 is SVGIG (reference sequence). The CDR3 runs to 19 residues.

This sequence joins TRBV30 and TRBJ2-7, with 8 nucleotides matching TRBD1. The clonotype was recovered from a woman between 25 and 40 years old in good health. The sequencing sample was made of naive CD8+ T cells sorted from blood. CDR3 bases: TGTGCCTGGAGTGTAAGTCGGGTGGGAATGGTCAGGGGGCCCTACGAGCAGTACTTC. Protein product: CAWSVSRVGMVRGPYEQYF.